Here is one TCR beta chain with its context. This specimen belongs to a study of T cell changes during pregnancy in multiple sclerosis. Sequenced by immunoSEQ multiplex PCR; TCRdb stores in-frame clones only, minus some. Of roughly 93,000 clones listed, around 90% are singletons. Trimming pared 3 bases from V and 1 base from J, leaving 11 bases between. CDR1 and CDR2 from the germline V gene are SGHRS and YFSETQ. CDR3 size: 14 residues. The V and J genes are TRBV5-1 and TRBJ2-7, with D hard to call. The sample in question was peripheral blood, obtained after pregnancy. The clonotype was recovered from a female donor in good health, enrolled as a control in a pregnancy study. CDR3 protein: CASSSRHPSYEQYF. In DNA, the CDR3 is TGCGCCAGCAGCTCAAGACACCCGTCCTACGAGCAGTACTTC.